Listed here are 22 T cell receptor beta chains from one sample, sequenced in a study of blood T cells in healthy people across ages (dated by TCRdb to the mid-2010s). Library creation used 5' RACE. The run used an Illumina HiSeq 2500. A second PCR of roughly 6 to 12 cycles was performed with a sample-barcoded 5' primer and a J-beta primer mix. The public reads were reprocessed in TCRdb via fastp at Q25 and MiXCR, keeping in-frame beta chains. Rows merge per CDR3 protein into single entries with the most common DNA and genes. The sample includes about 570,000 distinct CDR3 sequences, with 25% to 30% observed a single time. The ten largest clones represent approximately 17% of the sample. Sequences were obtained from blood. The receptors stem from a woman in her seventies in good health.

In its sample, this clonotype was seen a few times. This sequence joins TRBV15 and TRBJ2-6, with D possibly TRBD1 on 6 matching bases. This CDR3 is 17 amino acids long. Trimming left V 2 bases short and J 2 bases short, with 13 bases between. Germline V CDR1 and CDR2: LNHNV, YYDKDF (reference sequence). The CDR3 DNA is TGTGCCACCAGCAGACGTAGACAGGTCGCTGGGGCCAACGTCCTGACTTTC. As protein: CATSRRRQVAGANVLTF.

This clonotype was found a few times. This chain links TRBV7-2 with TRBJ2-7; weak D call: TRBD1 (6 bases). This CDR3 contains 15 residues. Deletions cut 1 base from V and 7 bases from J, with 17 bases between. CDR1 SGHTA and CDR2 FQGNSA come from the germline V gene. The CDR3 region is CASSLDPGAPGEQYF. CDR3 bases: TGTGCCAGCAGCTTAGACCCAGGGGCCCCAGGGGAGCAGTACTTC.

This clonotype was seen a handful of times. V usage is TRBV13 and J usage is TRBJ1-2, with a weak D call TRBD1 (6 bases). V lost 5 bases and J 7 bases, leaving 23 bases between the germline ends. Germline loops: CDR1 PRHDT, CDR2 FYEKMQ (reference sequence). CDR3 length: 16 amino acids. CDR3 nucleotide sequence: TGTGCCAGCAGCACCTTCACTACAGGGATGATTGGTGGCTACACCTTC. Residues: CASSTFTTGMIGGYTF.

This clonotype was seen a few times. The chain is built from TRBV4-3 and TRBJ1-4, with a tentative D call TRBD1 (5 bases). V dropped 0 bases and J dropped 7 bases, with 12 bases sitting between them. The CDR3 spans 15 residues. Germline CDR1 reads LGHNA; CDR2 reads YSLEER. The CDR3 reads CASSQDPRATEKLFF. The CDR3 coding sequence is TGCGCCAGCAGCCAAGATCCCAGGGCTACTGAAAAACTGTTTTTT.

The chain is built from TRBV6-2 or TRBV6-3 and TRBJ2-7; D might be TRBD2 (6 bases). Germline V lookup: CDR1 MNHEY, CDR2 SVGEGT. V dropped 6 bases and J dropped 9 bases, with 27 bases sitting between them. This CDR3 contains 16 residues. The DNA for the CDR3 is TGTGCCAGCAGCCAAAAGGCGGGACGACTGATCCGGGGGCAGTACTTC. It translates to CASSQKAGRLIRGQYF.

This chain joins TRBV28 and TRBJ2-1; 7 bases fit TRBD2. The trim removed 5 bases at V and 5 bases at J, leaving 15 bases unmatched. Germline V CDR1 and CDR2: MDHEN, SYDVKM. The CDR3 consists of 17 residues. This CDR3 reads CASSPTGLGAIHNEQFF. For the CDR3, the DNA is TGTGCCAGCAGTCCGACCGGACTAGGGGCGATCCACAATGAGCAGTTCTTC.

This clonotype was detected only a few times. The genes are TRBV7-2 and TRBJ2-4, with unresolved D. Looked up from germline, CDR1 is SGHTA and CDR2 is FQGNSA. The CDR3 is 14 amino acids. V was pared by 1 base and J by 3 bases, with 7 bases between. The CDR3 bases are TGTGCCAGCAGCTTAGGGGCCGGCAAAAACATTCAGTACTTC. Amino acids: CASSLGAGKNIQYF.

This CDR3 reads CASSLAGSGYNEQFF. Written as DNA, the CDR3 is TGCGCCAGCAGCTTGGCAGGATCGGGCTACAATGAGCAGTTCTTC. This chain joins TRBV5-1 and TRBJ2-1; no firm D call. This CDR3 region has 15 residues. Germline V CDR1 and CDR2: SGHRS, YFSETQ. Trimming took off 0 bases at V and 3 bases at J, with 10 bases between the two ends.

The chain uses TRBV2 and TRBJ2-3; D remains unclear. The CDR3 sequence is 11 residues long. Germline CDR1 reads SNHLY; CDR2 reads FYNNEI. Trimming shortened V by 8 bases and J by 15 bases, and 18 bases separated the two germline ends. The CDR3 is CASVLTLDPYF. For the CDR3, the DNA is TGTGCCAGCGTATTAACGCTGGACCCCTATTTT.

The genes are TRBV20-1 and TRBJ2-7, with 13 nucleotides matching TRBD2. J was trimmed by 6 bases and V by 3 bases; bases with no gene match: 5. Germline V gives CDR1 DFQATT, CDR2 SNEGSKA (reference sequence). CDR3 length: 14 residues. The CDR3 DNA reads TGCAGTGCTAGCGGACTAGCGGGAGCCCCCGAGCAGTACTTC. Its translation: CSASGLAGAPEQYF.

This clonotype was counted a few times. The V gene is TRBV12-3 or TRBV12-4, the J gene TRBJ1-4; TRBD1 aligns across 7 bases. With V trimmed by 6 bases and J by 14 bases, 15 bases remained unmatched. The CDR3 consists of 14 residues. Written as DNA, the CDR3 is TGTGCCAGCAGCAGACAGGGCGGTGGTACGGTCCTGTTTTTT. It specifies CASSRQGGGTVLFF.

This clonotype was seen only a few times. The CDR3: CASSYRENTEAFF. The CDR3, as DNA: TGTGCCAGCAGCTATCGAGAGAACACTGAAGCTTTCTTT. This chain links TRBV4-2 with TRBJ1-1; D is unclear. CDR1 LGHNA and CDR2 YNFKEQ come from the germline V gene. V lost 5 bases, J lost 1 base, and 8 bases lay in between. The CDR3 loop spans 13 amino acids.

The gene calls are TRBV7-2 and TRBJ1-5; 7 positions agree with TRBD1. There are 14 residues in the CDR3. Germline V CDR1 and CDR2: SGHTA, FQGNSA. Trimming took 4 bases from V and 6 from J; bases not matched to a gene: 6. The CDR3 DNA reads TGTGCCAGCAGCTCACAGGGGAGGCTTCAGCCCCAGCATTTT. This codes for CASSSQGRLQPQHF.

This chain joins TRBV5-5 and TRBJ1-6, with a possible D match to TRBD1 (6 bases). This CDR3 is built from 15 residues. The germline V gene encodes CDR1 SGHKS and CDR2 YYEKEE (reference sequence). Trimming took off 4 bases at V and 7 bases at J, with 15 bases between the two ends. This CDR3 is CASSLGKGENSPLHF. The CDR3 coding sequence is TGTGCCAGCAGCCTTGGAAAGGGGGAGAATTCACCCCTCCACTTT.

This clonotype was detected a few times. The V and J genes are TRBV12-3 or TRBV12-4 and TRBJ2-5; no clear D gene. V lost 2 bases and J lost 4, with 11 bases in between. The CDR3 has 14 residues. The CDR3 DNA follows: TGTGCCAGCAGTTTACCCAACACCGCAGAGACCCAGTACTTC. Translation gives CASSLPNTAETQYF.

The chain combines TRBV2 with TRBJ2-5; D is perhaps TRBD2 (6 bases). CDR3 length: 15 amino acids. CDR1 is SNHLY and CDR2 is FYNNEI in the germline V gene. V was cut by 4 bases and J by 0 bases, with 12 bases left in between. This CDR3 reads CASSGGGTYQETQYF. The CDR3 DNA reads as TGTGCCAGCAGTGGTGGCGGGACCTACCAAGAGACCCAGTACTTC.

V usage is TRBV27 and J usage is TRBJ2-7; the match to TRBD2 covers 14 bases. The CDR3 covers 16 residues. Looked up from germline, CDR1 is MNHEY and CDR2 is SMNVEV (reference sequence). With V trimmed by 5 bases and J by 4 bases, 7 bases remained unmatched. CDR3 sequence reads: CASSTTSGGDRYEQYF. The CDR3 bases are TGTGCCAGCAGTACGACTAGCGGGGGGGATCGGTACGAGCAGTACTTC.

Many counts were recorded for this clonotype. This chain joins TRBV2 and TRBJ1-2; D is undetermined. Per the germline V gene, CDR1 is SNHLY and CDR2 is FYNNEI. V was pared by 6 bases and J by 4 bases, with 9 bases between. CDR3 length: 12 residues. CDR3 nucleotide sequence: TGTGCCAGCAGCCCGGGAGCCTATGGCTACACCTTC. Protein product: CASSPGAYGYTF.

This clonotype was detected a few times. V gene TRBV9 combines with J gene TRBJ2-2; TRBD2 agrees at 7 bases. Trimming removed 3 bases from V and 4 bases from J; junction bases left unmatched: 6. Germline values: CDR1 SGDLS, CDR2 YYNGEE. The CDR3 loop spans 15 amino acids. The CDR3 region is CASSGGGTSTGELFF. CDR3 DNA sequence: TGTGCCAGCAGCGGGGGGGGGACCAGCACCGGGGAGCTGTTTTTT.

This chain connects TRBV2 to TRBJ1-6; tentatively, D is TRBD1 (6 bases). The V end was cut by 4 bases, the J end by 6 bases, with 10 bases between. The CDR3 loop spans 14 amino acids. Germline V gene data show CDR1 as SNHLY and CDR2 as FYNNEI. The CDR3 nucleotides are TGTGCCAGCAGTGTAGGCAGGGGTAATTCACCCCTCCACTTT. Protein sequence: CASSVGRGNSPLHF.

The chain is built from TRBV4-3 and TRBJ1-2; D gene unclear. V gave up 0 bases and J gave up 2 bases, with 10 bases separating them. CDR1 LGHNA and CDR2 YSLEER come from the germline V gene. The CDR3 consists of 15 residues. The CDR3 loop is CASSQDWIKNYGYTF. CDR3 bases: TGCGCCAGCAGCCAAGATTGGATTAAAAACTATGGCTACACCTTC.

The CDR3 sequence is CASSLEGPGGANVLTF. In nucleotides, the CDR3 is TGTGCCAGCAGCTTAGAGGGGCCTGGCGGGGCCAACGTCCTGACTTTC. This chain joins TRBV7-2 and TRBJ2-6; D perhaps matches TRBD1 (5 bases). Trimming removed 1 base at V and 4 bases at J, with 11 bases between. The CDR3 consists of 16 residues. Germline V gene lookup returns CDR1 SGHTA and CDR2 FQGNSA.